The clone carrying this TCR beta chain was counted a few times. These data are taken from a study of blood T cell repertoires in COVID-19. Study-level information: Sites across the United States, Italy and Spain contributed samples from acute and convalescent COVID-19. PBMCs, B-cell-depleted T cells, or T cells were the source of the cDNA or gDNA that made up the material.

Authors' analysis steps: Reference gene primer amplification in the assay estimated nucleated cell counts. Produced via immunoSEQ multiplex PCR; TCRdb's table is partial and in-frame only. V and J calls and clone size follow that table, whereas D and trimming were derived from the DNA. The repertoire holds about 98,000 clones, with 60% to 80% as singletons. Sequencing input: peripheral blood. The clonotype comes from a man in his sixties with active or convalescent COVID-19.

The CDR3 protein is CAWSVWGGPQHF. For the CDR3, the DNA is TGTGCCTGGAGTGTTTGGGGGGGGCCCCAGCATTTT. The chain is built from TRBV30 and TRBJ1-5; weak D call: TRBD1 (5 bases). Trimming pared 0 bases from V and 9 bases from J, leaving 9 bases between. The CDR3 has 12 residues. CDR1 and CDR2 (germline): GTSNPN, SVGIG (reference sequence).